The 17 T cell receptor beta chains below come from one sample, sequenced in a study of shared clonotypes between healthy human individuals. Generated by immunoSEQ multiplex PCR, the TCRdb table keeps only in-frame clones and is missing some. In the table there are about 690,000 clones, 90% of which are singletons. Specimen: memory CD8+ T cells from PBMCs. The subset here: CD45RO+ cells pooled with CCR7-negative TemRA cells. All receptors derive from a young man in good health. Some clones in this sample may be carry-over from other donors' samples.

This chain uses TRBV6-6 with TRBJ2-1; 7 bases match TRBD1. V shed 6 bases and J 1 base; nucleotides not matched to a gene: 9. The CDR3 loop spans 16 amino acids. Per germline, CDR1 MNHNY and CDR2 SVGAGI (reference sequence). The CDR3 DNA reads as TGTGCCAGCAGCTTCCCCGGGACAGAGTCCTACAATGAGCAGTTCTTC. This translates into CASSFPGTESYNEQFF.

The V gene is TRBV28, the J gene TRBJ1-1; D is perhaps TRBD1 (6 bases). Germline lookup yields CDR1 MDHEN and CDR2 SYDVKM. The CDR3 is made up of 15 amino acids. Trimming stripped 2 bases from V and 4 bases from J, with 14 bases between. The CDR3 here is CASSLIFGGGTEAFF. In DNA form, the CDR3 reads TGTGCCAGCAGTTTAATCTTTGGAGGGGGCACTGAAGCTTTCTTT.

There are a few counts of this clone. This chain uses TRBV7-6 with TRBJ1-1; TRBD1 agrees at 7 bases. CDR1 SGHVS and CDR2 FNYEAQ come from the germline V gene. CDR3 length: 18 residues. The J segment lost 0 bases and the V segment lost 5 bases, leaving 15 bases of the junction unmatched. CDR3 amino acids: CASSPTTGTNPMNTEAFF. The CDR3 bases are TGTGCCAGCAGCCCAACGACAGGGACTAATCCTATGAACACTGAAGCTTTCTTT. The full variable domain, completed using reference TRBV7-6 and TRBJ1-1, is GAGVSQSPRYKVTKRGQDVALRCDPISGHVSLYWYRQALGQGPEFLTYFNYEAQQDKSGLPNDRFSAERPEGSISTLTIQRTEQRDSAMYRCASSPTTGTNPMNTEAFFGQGTRLTVV.

This clone was observed a single time. The chain couples TRBV9 to TRBJ1-1, with 9 bases lining up with TRBD1. Trimming cost V 5 bases and J 6 bases; bases outside gene matches: 8. CDR1 SGDLS and CDR2 YYNGEE come from the germline V gene. The CDR3 length is 14 residues. The CDR3 sequence is CASSGQGRPSEAFF. CDR3 bases: TGTGCCAGCAGTGGACAGGGGCGACCATCTGAAGCTTTCTTT. The full variable domain, completed using reference TRBV9 and TRBJ1-1, is DSGVTQTPKHLITATGQRVTLRCSPRSGDLSVYWYQQSLDQGLQFLIQYYNGEERAKGNILERFSAQQFPDLHSELNLSSLELGDSALYFCASSGQGRPSEAFFGQGTRLTVV.

This clone was observed a single time. This chain links TRBV2 with TRBJ2-1; 9 nucleotides match TRBD2. Unmatched junction bases numbered 1, after V lost 6 bases and J lost 4 bases. CDR1 is SNHLY, CDR2 FYNNEI, per germline. The CDR3 covers 13 residues. CDR3 amino acids: CASRLAGYNEQFF. For the CDR3, the DNA is TGTGCCAGCAGGCTAGCGGGGTACAATGAGCAGTTCTTC.

The V gene is TRBV11-3, the J gene TRBJ2-7; TRBD1 matches at 7 bases. The CDR3 loop spans 17 amino acids. Germline V gene lookup returns CDR1 SGHNT and CDR2 YENEEA. The V and J ends lost 1 base and 0 bases, in that order; junction bases with no gene match: 9. The CDR3 nucleotides read TGTGCCAGCAGCTTAGGGAACGGGACAGCGAGCTCCTACGAGCAGTACTTC. It codes for CASSLGNGTASSYEQYF.

The chain combines TRBV28 with TRBJ1-6, with D possibly matching TRBD1 (5 bases). The CDR3 covers 13 residues. Germline loops: CDR1 MDHEN, CDR2 SYDVKM. The V gene lost 3 bases and the J gene lost 7 bases, with 7 bases spanning the gap. DNA of the CDR3: TGTGCCAGCAGTTTGGGGGGGAATTCACCCCTCCACTTT. It translates to CASSLGGNSPLHF.

This rearrangement joins TRBV5-4 to TRBJ2-7; D might be TRBD1 or TRBD2, each matching 6 bases. Trimming cost V 4 bases and J 9 bases, with 11 bases left between them. The CDR3 loop spans 11 amino acids. Per the germline V gene, CDR1 is SGHNT and CDR2 is YYREEE (reference sequence). CDR3 sequence (DNA): TGTGCCAGCAGCGCCGGAGGGGGGCAGTACTTC. Protein sequence: CASSAGGGQYF.

This rearrangement joins TRBV4-1 to TRBJ2-7; TRBD2 agrees at 10 bases. The CDR3 contains 15 residues. J gave up 2 bases and V 3 bases, and 4 bases lay outside the gene matches. Germline V lookup: CDR1 MGHRA, CDR2 YSYEKL. CDR3 in amino acids: CASSQTSGRPYEQYF. Written as DNA, the CDR3 is TGCGCCAGCAGCCAGACTAGCGGGCGTCCCTACGAGCAGTACTTC.

Here the CDR3 DNA reads TGTGCCAGCAGTGCAGGACTAGACGGGCTGTTCGGGGAGCTGTTTTTT. Amino acid sequence: CASSAGLDGLFGELFF. The chain carries TRBV27 and TRBJ2-2; TRBD2 matches 7 bases. V lost 5 bases and J lost 7; bases outside the gene matches: 13. The CDR3 loop spans 16 amino acids. Germline V gene lookup returns CDR1 MNHEY and CDR2 SMNVEV (reference sequence).

The V and J genes are TRBV4-1 and TRBJ2-1; D is perhaps TRBD2 (6 bases). The CDR3 runs to 18 residues. CDR1 and CDR2 from the germline V gene are MGHRA and YSYEKL. V lost 0 bases, J lost 1 base, and 16 bases lay in between. DNA of the CDR3: TGCGCCAGCAGCCAAGATCGGAGGAGCGGGCGATCCTACAATGAGCAGTTCTTC. Protein product: CASSQDRRSGRSYNEQFF.

The CDR3 nucleotides read TGCAGCGTTCTGGCGGGAGGGTACGAGCAGTACTTC. It translates to CSVLAGGYEQYF. The genes are TRBV29-1 and TRBJ2-7; TRBD2 agrees at 9 bases. V was pared by 5 bases and J by 4 bases, with 3 bases of the junction left unmatched. Per the germline V gene, CDR1 is SQVTM and CDR2 is ANQGSEA. CDR3 length: 12 amino acids.

This sequence joins TRBV10-3 and TRBJ2-7, with a tentative D call TRBD1 (6 bases). V was cut by 10 bases and J by 0 bases, with 16 bases left in between. Germline CDR1 ENHRY, CDR2 SYGVKD. There are 14 residues in the CDR3. Here the CDR3 reads CATEDRPTSYEQYF. CDR3 bases: TGTGCCACCGAAGACAGGCCCACCTCCTACGAGCAGTACTTC.

V gene TRBV19 combines with J gene TRBJ1-5, with D unclear. Deletions cut 3 bases from V and 3 bases from J, with 15 bases between. Germline assignment: CDR1 LNHDA and CDR2 SQIVND (reference sequence). The CDR3 length is 16 residues. CDR3 amino acids: CASSIKAWQLNQPQHF. CDR3 DNA: TGTGCCAGTAGTATTAAGGCGTGGCAGCTCAATCAGCCCCAGCATTTT.

The V call is TRBV6-5, the J call TRBJ1-2; possible D gene TRBD1, 6 bases. The CDR3 is made up of 15 amino acids. Germline loops: CDR1 MNHEY, CDR2 SVGAGI. V was shortened by 2 bases and J by 7 bases, with 17 bases between the two germline ends. CDR3 amino acids: CASSYLFGDIFGYTF. The CDR3 region has the DNA TGTGCCAGCAGTTACCTTTTTGGGGACATCTTTGGCTACACCTTC.

The chain employs TRBV15 and TRBJ1-3; perhaps TRBD1 as D (5 bases). Trimming left V 5 bases short and J 0 bases short, with 17 bases between. Germline V gives CDR1 LNHNV, CDR2 YYDKDF (reference sequence). This CDR3 spans 17 amino acids. The CDR3 DNA reads as TGTGCCACCAGCCCTACTCGGGGCCCACCCTCTGGAAACACCATATATTTT. Its protein is CATSPTRGPPSGNTIYF.

The rearrangement joins TRBV2 to TRBJ1-2; 7 bases map to TRBD1. V trimming: 6 bases; J trimming: 3 bases; junction bases outside the gene matches: 4. The germline gives CDR1 SNHLY, CDR2 FYNNEI. The CDR3 covers 13 residues. The CDR3 region is CASRAGGYYGYTF. CDR3 in DNA: TGTGCCAGCAGAGCAGGGGGTTACTATGGCTACACCTTC.